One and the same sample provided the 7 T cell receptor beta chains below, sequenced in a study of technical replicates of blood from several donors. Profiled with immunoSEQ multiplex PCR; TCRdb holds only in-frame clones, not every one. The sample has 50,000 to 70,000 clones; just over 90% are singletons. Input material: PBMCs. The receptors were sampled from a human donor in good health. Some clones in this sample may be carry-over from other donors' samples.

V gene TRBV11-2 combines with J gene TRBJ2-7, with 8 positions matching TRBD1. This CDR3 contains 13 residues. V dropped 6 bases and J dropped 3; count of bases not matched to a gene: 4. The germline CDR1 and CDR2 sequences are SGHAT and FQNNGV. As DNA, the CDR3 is TGTGCCAGCAGTCGGGACAGGCTCTACGAGCAGTACTTC. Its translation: CASSRDRLYEQYF.

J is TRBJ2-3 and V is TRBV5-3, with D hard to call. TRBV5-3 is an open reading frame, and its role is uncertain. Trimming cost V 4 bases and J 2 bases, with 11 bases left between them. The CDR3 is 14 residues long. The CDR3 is CARSLPPPTDTQYF. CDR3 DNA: TGTGCCAGAAGCCTACCCCCCCCCACAGATACGCAGTATTTT.

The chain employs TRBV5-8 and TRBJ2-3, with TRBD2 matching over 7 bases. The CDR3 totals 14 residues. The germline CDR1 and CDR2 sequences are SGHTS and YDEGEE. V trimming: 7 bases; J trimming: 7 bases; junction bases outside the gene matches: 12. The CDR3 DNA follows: TGTGCCAGCGGCCTGGGCGCCGGGGGGAATACGCAGTATTTT. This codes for CASGLGAGGNTQYF. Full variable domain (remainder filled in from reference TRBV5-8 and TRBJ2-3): EAGVTQSPTHLIKTRGQQATLRCSPISGHTSVYWYQQALGLGLQFLLWYDEGEERNRGNFPPRFSGRQFPNYSSELNVNALELEDSALYLCASGLGAGGNTQYFGPGTRLTVL.

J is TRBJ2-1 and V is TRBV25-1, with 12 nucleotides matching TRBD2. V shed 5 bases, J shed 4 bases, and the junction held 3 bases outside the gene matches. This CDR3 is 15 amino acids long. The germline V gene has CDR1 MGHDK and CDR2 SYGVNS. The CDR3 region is CASSKLAGGYNEQFF. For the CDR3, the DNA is TGTGCCAGCAGTAAGCTAGCGGGAGGGTACAATGAGCAGTTCTTC.

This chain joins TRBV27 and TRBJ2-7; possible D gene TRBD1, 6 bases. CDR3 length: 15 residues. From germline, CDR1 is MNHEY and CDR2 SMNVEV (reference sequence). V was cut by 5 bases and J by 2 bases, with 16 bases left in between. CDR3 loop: CASSPTVGAPYEQYF. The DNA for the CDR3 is TGTGCCAGCAGTCCAACCGTGGGGGCCCCCTACGAGCAGTACTTC.

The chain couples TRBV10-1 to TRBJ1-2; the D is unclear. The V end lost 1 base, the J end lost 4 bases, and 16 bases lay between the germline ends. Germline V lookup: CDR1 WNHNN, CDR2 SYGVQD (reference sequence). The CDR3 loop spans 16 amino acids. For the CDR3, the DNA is TGCGCCAGCAGTGAGTACGCAGGATTCACCAGCTATGGCTACACCTTC. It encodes CASSEYAGFTSYGYTF.

This chain's CDR3 is CAWSPGLAGAHEQYF. The DNA for the CDR3 is TGTGCCTGGAGCCCGGGACTAGCGGGAGCCCACGAGCAGTACTTC. The chain is built from TRBV30 and TRBJ2-7, with 14 bases that match TRBD2. Trimming removed 3 bases from V and 5 bases from J; junction bases left unmatched: 6. The CDR3 contains 15 residues. The germline CDR1 and CDR2 sequences are GTSNPN and SVGIG (reference sequence).